A single sample gave rise to the 27 T cell receptor beta chains below, sequenced in a study of Ad26.COV2.S vaccination and SARS-CoV-2 variants (dated by TCRdb to the early 2020s). Libraries came from the immunoSEQ multiplex PCR assay. Here the immuneACCESS table is served through TCRdb, limited to in-frame sequences with V and J called. Missing clones are a known gap in these copies; in checked studies unresolved V genes cover under half, and the rest lacks a known reason. For this sample the table gives some 500,000 clones, of which about 88% were detected only once. The ten largest clones represent about 2.5% of the sample. Read against the paper, the sample's treatment or condition label means: over 15 received Ad26.COV2.S at low or high dose, single or two shots; 5 received placebo; per-sample allocation not given. For vaccine and placebo recipients, repertoires were sequenced using samples collected on day 63 after the first injection.

Sample: peripheral blood, taken in a trial of Ad26.COV2.S vaccine versus placebo. These receptors were taken from a person aged 18-65 years who received the Ad26.COV2.S COVID-19 vaccine or a placebo.

This chain joins TRBV28 and TRBJ1-1, with D possibly being TRBD1 (6 bases). The CDR3 extends over 15 amino acids. V gave up 2 bases and J gave up 3 bases, with 13 bases separating them. Per germline, CDR1 MDHEN and CDR2 SYDVKM. The CDR3 region is CASSLGGEGDTEAFF. CDR3 DNA sequence: TGTGCCAGCAGTTTAGGGGGGGAGGGGGACACTGAAGCTTTCTTT.

The gene calls are TRBV30 and TRBJ1-1; D not certain. Looked up from germline, CDR1 is GTSNPN and CDR2 is SVGIG (reference sequence). The CDR3 spans 12 residues. V lost 7 bases, J lost 1 base, and 10 bases lay in between. The CDR3 reads CASKPRNTEAFF. In DNA, the CDR3 is TGTGCCTCTAAACCCAGGAACACTGAAGCTTTCTTT.

The V gene is TRBV2, the J gene TRBJ1-2, with D perhaps matching TRBD1 (6 bases). Germline V lookup: CDR1 SNHLY, CDR2 FYNNEI. V lost 6 bases to trimming and J lost 4 bases, with 15 bases between them. The CDR3 consists of 14 residues. The CDR3 reads CASRDPDRIYGYTF. CDR3 sequence (DNA): TGTGCCAGCAGGGACCCCGACAGGATCTATGGCTACACCTTC.

For the CDR3, the DNA is TGCGCCAGCAGCCTGGGACTAGCGTACACCGGGGAGCTGTTTTTT. It encodes CASSLGLAYTGELFF. This chain uses TRBV5-1 with TRBJ2-2; 10 bases line up with TRBD2. The length of the CDR3 is 15 residues. The germline CDR1 and CDR2 sequences are SGHRS and YFSETQ. V lost 4 bases and J lost 3; bases outside the gene matches: 3. The complete variable domain, with remaining parts taken from reference TRBV5-1 and TRBJ2-2, reads KAGVTQTPRYLIKTRGQQVTLSCSPISGHRSVSWYQQTPGQGLQFLFEYFSETQRNKGNFPGRFSGRQFSNSRSEMNVSTLELGDSALYLCASSLGLAYTGELFFGEGSRLTVL.

V usage is TRBV7-2 and J usage is TRBJ1-1; D is unresolved. The V end lost 3 bases, the J end lost 0 bases, and 5 bases lay between the germline ends. The CDR3 length is 13 residues. Germline V gene sequence: CDR1 SGHTA, CDR2 FQGNSA. This CDR3 reads CASSLGMNTEAFF. The CDR3 nucleotides read TGTGCCAGCAGCTTGGGGATGAACACTGAAGCTTTCTTT. The full variable domain, in which reference TRBV7-2 and TRBJ1-1 provide the parts outside the CDR3, is GAGVSQSPSNKVTEKGKDVELRCDPISGHTALYWYRQSLGQGLEFLIYFQGNSAPDKSGLPSDRFSAERTGGSVSTLTIQRTQQEDSAVYLCASSLGMNTEAFFGQGTRLTVV.

This rearrangement joins TRBV9 to TRBJ1-5; D is undetermined. The CDR3 is 13 residues long. CDR1 is SGDLS, CDR2 YYNGEE, per germline. Trimming stripped 2 bases from V and 5 bases from J, with 8 bases between. The CDR3 region has the DNA TGTGCCAGCAGCGTTGCACTGGATCAGCCCCAGCATTTT. Protein: CASSVALDQPQHF.

This clone has just one count. The chain uses TRBV18 and TRBJ2-2; D may be TRBD2 (5 bases). Trimming removed 3 bases from V and 4 bases from J, with 18 bases in between. The CDR3 runs to 17 residues. Germline CDR1 reads KGHSH; CDR2 reads LQKENI. The CDR3: CASSPQALADVTGELFF. In nucleotides, the CDR3 is TGTGCCAGCTCACCTCAGGCCCTAGCAGATGTCACCGGGGAGCTGTTTTTT.

Points on this clone: This specimen includes other DNA sequences encoding the same CDR3. J is TRBJ1-3 and V is TRBV9; a possible D gene is TRBD1 (5 bases). The CDR3 consists of 14 residues. V lost 0 bases to trimming and J lost 2 bases, with 6 bases between them. Germline V CDR1 and CDR2: SGDLS, YYNGEE. The chain's CDR3 is CASSVGGAGNTIYF. CDR3 nucleotide sequence: TGTGCCAGCAGCGTAGGAGGGGCTGGAAACACCATATATTTT.

This chain links TRBV11-2 with TRBJ2-7; D not certain. The ends were cut back, 5 bases at V and 4 bases at J, with 9 bases in the middle. The CDR3 loop spans 12 amino acids. Germline CDR1 SGHAT, CDR2 FQNNGV. The CDR3 coding sequence is TGTGCCAGCAGCCAGGATGGGTACGAGCAGTACGTC. Translation: CASSQDGYEQYV.

V is TRBV6-4 and J is TRBJ2-2; 12 bases map to TRBD2. Trimming at V came to 6 bases and at J to 4 bases, leaving 9 bases not matched to a gene. Germline-derived CDR1 and CDR2 are MRHNA and SNTAGT. The CDR3 spans 17 residues. CDR3 region: CASRTLAGGITTGELFF. Here the CDR3 DNA reads TGTGCCAGCAGAACTCTAGCGGGAGGGATCACCACCGGGGAGCTGTTTTTT.

As DNA, the CDR3 is TGTGCCAGCAGCTCTCGGACTAGCGGGGCCAATGAGCAGTTCTTC. Translation: CASSSRTSGANEQFF. This chain links TRBV2 with TRBJ2-1, with 12 bases aligning to TRBD2. CDR1 is SNHLY and CDR2 is FYNNEI in the germline V gene. The CDR3 is 15 residues long. Trimming cost V 6 bases and J 6 bases; bases outside gene matches: 6.

The J gene is TRBJ1-4, the V gene TRBV7-2; D is undetermined. The CDR3 totals 13 residues. CDR1 and CDR2 (germline): SGHTA, FQGNSA. V was clipped by 6 bases and J by 3 bases, with 8 bases between them. The CDR3 sequence: CASRRVPNEKLFF. The CDR3 DNA reads as TGTGCCAGCAGAAGGGTTCCTAATGAAAAACTGTTTTTT.

This chain links TRBV5-8 with TRBJ2-7, with D perhaps TRBD1 or TRBD2 (6 bases each). CDR1 SGHTS and CDR2 YDEGEE come from the germline V gene. The CDR3 is made up of 13 amino acids. Trimming stripped 5 bases from V and 3 bases from J, with 12 bases between. CDR3 nucleotide sequence: TGTGCCAGCAGGCGGCGGGACAACTACGAGCAGTACGTC. This sequence encodes CASRRRDNYEQYV.

This chain uses TRBV5-5 with TRBJ1-6, with 7 bases aligning to TRBD1. Germline lookup yields CDR1 SGHKS and CDR2 YYEKEE (reference sequence). The CDR3 sequence is 15 residues long. The ends lost 4 bases at V and 4 bases at J; junction bases unmatched: 5. The CDR3 spells CASSPGDRYNSPLHF. DNA for the CDR3: TGTGCCAGCAGCCCCGGGGACAGATATAATTCACCCCTCCACTTT.

Written as DNA, the CDR3 is TGCGCCAGCAGCCAAGTCACAGGGGTCACCGAGGGCTACGAGCAGTACTTC. Translated: CASSQVTGVTEGYEQYF. The V call is TRBV4-3, the J call TRBJ2-7; 7 positions match TRBD1. Trimming took 1 base from V and 3 from J; bases not matched to a gene: 12. This CDR3 has 17 residues. In germline, CDR1 is LGHNA, CDR2 YSLEER.

V usage is TRBV10-3 and J usage is TRBJ1-1, with TRBD1 matching over 7 bases. Germline values: CDR1 ENHRY, CDR2 SYGVKD. The CDR3 sequence is 13 residues long. V was pared by 8 bases and J by 1 base, with 4 bases of the junction left unmatched. CDR3 coding DNA: TGTGCCATCTTAGGGGGCCCGAACACTGAAGCTTTCTTT. Translated, it gives CAILGGPNTEAFF.

This chain uses TRBV27 with TRBJ2-3; 8 nucleotides match TRBD1. The CDR3 runs to 15 residues. The V segment lost 8 bases and the J segment 0 bases; nucleotides outside the gene matches: 7. In germline, CDR1 is MNHEY, CDR2 SMNVEV (reference sequence). The CDR3 reads CASGNQGASTDTQYF. The CDR3 nucleotides read TGTGCCAGCGGGAACCAGGGGGCCAGCACAGATACGCAGTATTTT.

The rearrangement joins TRBV7-2 to TRBJ2-3; D gene unclear. Germline loops: CDR1 SGHTA, CDR2 FQGNSA. The CDR3 sequence is 13 residues long. Trimming stripped 5 bases from V and 3 bases from J, with 9 bases between. This CDR3 is CASSELRTDTQYF. The CDR3 DNA sequence: TGTGCCAGCAGCGAGTTAAGGACAGATACGCAGTATTTT.

V and J are TRBV9 and TRBJ2-3; 9 nucleotides align to TRBD1. There are 20 residues in the CDR3. Trimming removed 3 bases from V and 3 bases from J; junction bases left unmatched: 20. Germline V gene sequence: CDR1 SGDLS, CDR2 YYNGEE. The CDR3 is CASSAGQGPQSREGTDTQYF. Written as DNA, the CDR3 is TGTGCCAGCAGCGCCGGACAGGGGCCCCAGTCTAGGGAGGGGACAGATACGCAGTATTTT.

This clone was recorded only once. The chain couples TRBV7-3 to TRBJ1-6, with D hard to call. The germline V and J ends were trimmed by 5 bases and 6 bases, with 8 bases remaining between them. CDR3 length: 13 residues. Germline CDR1 reads SGHTA; CDR2 reads FQGTGA. Here the CDR3 reads CASSLHRNSPLHF. The CDR3 DNA follows: TGTGCCAGCAGCCTCCACCGTAATTCACCCCTCCACTTT.

This clone appeared once. The chain uses TRBV6-2 or TRBV6-3 and TRBJ1-5; D perhaps matches TRBD1 (5 bases). This CDR3 is 14 amino acids long. Trimming took 1 base from V and 3 from J, leaving 7 bases between them. Germline loops: CDR1 MNHEY, CDR2 SVGEGT. This CDR3 is CASSYLQDNQPQHF. The DNA for the CDR3 is TGTGCCAGCAGTTACTTACAGGACAATCAGCCCCAGCATTTT.

V usage is TRBV29-1 and J usage is TRBJ1-1, with D perhaps TRBD1 (5 bases). The CDR3 extends over 13 amino acids. V was clipped by 7 bases and J by 0 bases, with 12 bases between them. Germline-derived CDR1 and CDR2 are SQVTM and ANQGSEA. The CDR3 DNA sequence: TGCAGCGCTTTGGACACCATGAACACTGAAGCTTTCTTT. Its protein is CSALDTMNTEAFF.

This chain connects TRBV30 to TRBJ1-5; perhaps TRBD1 as D (6 bases). V dropped 0 bases and J dropped 5 bases, with 11 bases sitting between them. Germline CDR1 reads GTSNPN; CDR2 reads SVGIG (reference sequence). This CDR3 is 14 amino acids long. The CDR3 nucleotides read TGTGCCTGGAGTGTAAGGGGGGCTGATCAGCCCCAGCATTTT. Translating it yields CAWSVRGADQPQHF. The complete variable domain, with remaining parts taken from reference TRBV30 and TRBJ1-5, reads SQTIHQWPATLVQPVGSPLSLECTVEGTSNPNLYWYRQAAGRGLQLLFYSVGIGQISSEVPQNLSASRPQDRQFILSSKKLLLSDSGFYLCAWSVRGADQPQHFGDGTRLSIL.

This rearrangement joins TRBV2 to TRBJ1-5, with 7 bases lining up with TRBD1. The germline V gene has CDR1 SNHLY and CDR2 FYNNEI. CDR3 length: 16 amino acids. The V gene end was trimmed by 5 bases and the J gene end by 2 bases; junction bases not matched to a gene: 9. The CDR3 coding sequence is TGTGCCAGCAGTACCTCAGGGGGATCACGCAATCAGCCCCAGCATTTT. Residues: CASSTSGGSRNQPQHF. Complete variable domain (other parts from reference TRBV2 and TRBJ1-5): EPEVTQTPSHQVTQMGQEVILRCVPISNHLYFYWYRQILGQKVEFLVSFYNNEISEKSEIFDDQFSVERPDGSNFTLKIRSTKLEDSAMYFCASSTSGGSRNQPQHFGDGTRLSIL.

V is TRBV29-1 and J is TRBJ1-2, with 8 bases aligning to TRBD1. The ends lost 6 bases at V and 14 bases at J; junction bases unmatched: 14. The CDR3 is 12 residues long. Germline CDR1 SQVTM, CDR2 ANQGSEA. CDR3 protein: CSVANLGQGLTF. The CDR3 DNA is TGCAGCGTCGCGAATCTCGGACAGGGACTTACCTTC.

The chain uses TRBV7-9 and TRBJ2-7; D gene unclear. Per germline, CDR1 SEHNR and CDR2 FQNEAQ (reference sequence). This CDR3 is 12 amino acids long. With 1 base removed from V and 7 bases from J, the gap between germline ends came to 8 bases. The CDR3 reads CASSLVSGEQYV. The CDR3 DNA is TGTGCCAGCAGCTTAGTGTCCGGGGAGCAGTACGTC.

The chain links TRBV7-9 to TRBJ2-5, with 8 bases that match TRBD1. This CDR3 is 14 amino acids long. The J segment lost 5 bases and the V segment lost 2 bases, leaving 4 bases of the junction unmatched. Germline lookup yields CDR1 SEHNR and CDR2 FQNEAQ (reference sequence). The CDR3 spells CASSLSPGGETQYF. The CDR3, as DNA: TGTGCCAGCAGCTTATCTCCAGGGGGCGAGACCCAGTACTTC. The full variable domain, in which reference TRBV7-9 and TRBJ2-5 provide the parts outside the CDR3, is DTGVSQNPRHKITKRGQNVTFRCDPISEHNRLYWYRQTLGQGPEFLTYFQNEAQLEKSRLLSDRFSAERPKGSFSTLEIQRTEQGDSAMYLCASSLSPGGETQYFGPGTRLLVL.